This T cell receptor beta chain derives from a study of T cells in Graves' hyperthyroidism and ophthalmopathy. This clonotype was seen a handful of times. What was amplified from RNA transcripts were TCR beta CDR3 regions. HTBI primers drove first-round RT-PCR of the TCR CDR3. MiXCR was run by TCRdb on the multiplex PCR reads, yielding one entry per CDR3 protein. The sample holds 400,000 to 600,000 distinct CDR3 sequences, about 16% seen once. The CDR3 runs to 12 residues. In germline, CDR1 is SGDLS, CDR2 YYNGEE. V shed 3 bases and J shed 10 bases, with 12 bases lying between them. The TCR originated in a woman aged 25 to 39 with Graves' ophthalmopathy. This rearrangement joins TRBV9 to TRBJ2-3, with D perhaps matching TRBD1 (5 bases). Source material: blood. This chain's CDR3 is CASSGITGAQYF. As DNA, the CDR3 is TGTGCCAGCAGCGGGATAACAGGAGCGCAGTATTTT.